This T cell receptor (beta chain) was recorded in a study of blood T cell repertoires in COVID-19. Overall study context: COVID-19 samples, acute and convalescent, were from the United States, Italy and Spain. Sources were T cells, B-cell-depleted T cells, or PBMCs; the material itself was cDNA or gDNA.

Germline V gene data show CDR1 as SQVTM and CDR2 as ANQGSEA. The CDR3 is 13 amino acids. Regarding this clone: A read error may produce the germline difference seen at one junction end.

How the authors handled the data: Estimates of nucleated cell counts were drawn from the amplification of reference gene primers. This table comes from immunoSEQ multiplex PCR, and its TCRdb copy is limited to in-frame clones, with some not included. D and trimming were read from the DNA, whereas the V and J calls and clone size are those reported in that table. Of approximately 140,000 clones listed, just over 85% are singletons. The chain uses TRBV29-1 and TRBJ1-2; 8 bases are a match to TRBD1. The specimen was peripheral blood. The source is a man between 65 and 85 years old with acute or convalescent COVID-19. The CDR3 is CSAESQGASGYTF. CDR3 coding DNA: TGCAGCGCTGAATCCCAGGGGGCGAGTGGCTACACCTTC.